The 20 T cell receptor beta chains reported below all come from one sample, sequenced in a study of T cells expressing NK-cell markers. TCRdb re-called the 5' RACE reads; every CDR3 protein appears as one record, without DNA. This specimen shows fewer than 400,000 distinct CDR3 sequences; the ten leading clones hold roughly 5.2%. The sequenced sample was blood T cells: a sorted CD56 or NKG2C T cell subset, CD4+ or CD8+ T cells, or bulk PBMC T cells (not recorded which). The source of these receptors is a man aged 18 to 69 in good health.

The chain employs TRBV5-1 and TRBJ1-4; the TRBD1 assignment by TCRdb is unverifiable without DNA. This CDR3 is 15 amino acids long. Germline V gene data show CDR1 as SGHRS and CDR2 as YFSETQ. CDR3 residues: CASSPGDILNEKLFF.

The chain employs TRBV5-1 and TRBJ2-3; TCRdb designates TRBD1, a call that cannot be tested without DNA. This CDR3 spans 17 amino acids. Germline V gene data show CDR1 as SGHRS and CDR2 as YFSETQ. The CDR3 protein is CASSLPLVGGPTDTQYF.

The chain links TRBV20-1 to TRBJ2-5; with no DNA, the TCRdb D assignment of TRBD2 cannot be verified. In germline, CDR1 is DFQATT, CDR2 SNEGSKA (reference sequence). This CDR3 is built from 12 residues. The CDR3 reads CSQRGGRETQYF.

The J gene is TRBJ2-2, the V gene TRBV6-5; without DNA, the TCRdb call of TRBD1 cannot be checked. Germline loops: CDR1 MNHEY, CDR2 SVGAGI. This CDR3 is built from 18 residues. CDR3 sequence reads: CASSSGQGLYINTGELFF.

The rearrangement links TRBV20-1 to TRBJ2-7; lacking DNA, the TRBD1 call made by TCRdb goes unchecked. Germline assignment: CDR1 DFQATT and CDR2 SNEGSKA (reference sequence). CDR3 length: 11 amino acids. CDR3 sequence reads: CSGFGGLSQYF.

V usage is TRBV7-2 and J usage is TRBJ2-4; no DNA is available, so the TRBD1 call from TCRdb remains unchecked. This CDR3 has 14 amino acids. Germline V lookup: CDR1 SGHTA, CDR2 FQGNSA. The CDR3 protein is CASSTLGGKNIQYF.

The chain links TRBV7-9 to TRBJ1-2. Germline V gene sequence: CDR1 SEHNR, CDR2 FQNEAQ (reference sequence). CDR3 length: 13 residues. The CDR3 spells CASSSQLNYGYTF. Filled out from reference TRBV7-9 and TRBJ1-2, the complete variable domain reads DTGVSQNPRHKITKRGQNVTFRCDPISEHNRLYWYRQTLGQGPEFLTYFQNEAQLEKSRLLSDRFSAERPKGSFSTLEIQRTEQGDSAMYLCASSSQLNYGYTFGSGTRLTVV.

The CDR3 loop reads CASTYRTSGQETQYF. V usage is TRBV13 and J usage is TRBJ2-5; as DNA is missing, the TRBD2 call by TCRdb cannot be tested. This CDR3 has 15 residues. Germline CDR1 and CDR2: PRHDT and FYEKMQ (reference sequence).

CDR3 loop: CASSLRSRVNEKLFF. The J gene is TRBJ1-4, the V gene TRBV5-1; TCRdb calls TRBD1, which cannot be checked without DNA. Germline values: CDR1 SGHRS, CDR2 YFSETQ. This CDR3 spans 15 amino acids. Using reference TRBV5-1 and TRBJ1-4 for the parts outside the CDR3, the full variable domain is KAGVTQTPRYLIKTRGQQVTLSCSPISGHRSVSWYQQTPGQGLQFLFEYFSETQRNKGNFPGRFSGRQFSNSRSEMNVSTLELGDSALYLCASSLRSRVNEKLFFGSGTQLSVL.

This chain links TRBV29-1 with TRBJ2-3; TCRdb gives TRBD1 as the D gene, but with no DNA this cannot be confirmed. The CDR3 has 14 amino acids. The germline CDR1 and CDR2 sequences are SQVTM and ANQGSEA. This CDR3 is CSAAAGAHTDTQYF.

The rearrangement joins TRBV6-5 to TRBJ2-2. CDR1 and CDR2 (germline): MNHEY, SVGAGI. The CDR3 covers 14 residues. CDR3: CASSYYRGNGELFF.

The chain employs TRBV12-3 or TRBV12-4 and TRBJ2-1; TCRdb reports TRBD1, a call that lacks DNA to check it against. The length of the CDR3 is 15 residues. CDR3 sequence reads: CASSQPGQGGNEQFF.

The V and J genes are TRBV7-9 and TRBJ2-1; the D call of TRBD1 rests on TCRdb alone, since no DNA is present to check it. The CDR3 runs to 13 residues. Germline V lookup: CDR1 SEHNR, CDR2 FQNEAQ (reference sequence). CDR3 protein: CASRFPGVDEQFF.

The chain combines TRBV19 with TRBJ2-3. The CDR3 covers 13 residues. Germline CDR1 LNHDA, CDR2 SQIVND (reference sequence). This CDR3 reads CASSMVQPDTQYF.

J is TRBJ1-1 and V is TRBV20-1; the TCRdb D gene call, TRBD1, has no DNA to confirm it. Germline lookup yields CDR1 DFQATT and CDR2 SNEGSKA (reference sequence). The CDR3 length is 16 residues. CDR3 loop: CSARDARTGTNTEAFF.

V and J are TRBV20-1 and TRBJ2-1. Germline V gene sequence: CDR1 DFQATT, CDR2 SNEGSKA (reference sequence). CDR3 length equals 15 residues. This CDR3 reads CSAPDRQGIHNEQFF.

This chain joins TRBV28 and TRBJ2-5; TCRdb names TRBD1, which stays unverified in the absence of DNA. CDR3 length equals 15 residues. The germline CDR1 and CDR2 sequences are MDHEN and SYDVKM. CDR3 in amino acids: CASSLLGTGRETQYF.

The rearrangement uses TRBV19 and TRBJ1-1. CDR1 LNHDA and CDR2 SQIVND come from the germline V gene (reference sequence). The CDR3 runs 12 residues. The CDR3 loop reads CASRRTGFEAFF.

This sequence joins TRBV28 and TRBJ1-1. The CDR3 sequence is 13 residues long. CDR1 is MDHEN and CDR2 is SYDVKM in the germline V gene. CDR3 residues: CASSLPMSTEAFF.

The genes are TRBV18 and TRBJ2-1; the TCRdb call, TRBD2, lacks DNA for checking. The germline CDR1 and CDR2 sequences are KGHSH and LQKENI. The CDR3 consists of 14 residues. CDR3 sequence: CASSPPGRAGEQFF.